The entry below describes one T cell receptor (beta chain). The study ran its PCR with 60 Vbeta and 13 Jbeta primers. Here immunoSEQ multiplex PCR was the method, and the copy in TCRdb shows in-frame clones only, minus some. The sample has about 110,000 clones; roughly 80% are singletons. The data belong to a study of cytomegalovirus exposure and HLA in healthy donors. At the time of sampling, donors were nominally healthy, though unrecorded immune exposures were likely. Germline-derived CDR1 and CDR2 are SGHDT and YYEEEE. The CDR3 length is 17 residues. Germline trimming cut 1 base from V and 4 bases from J; bases unmatched to any gene: 14.

The sequenced sample consisted of PBMCs. The receptor comes from a woman aged 40 to 49 in good health and CMV-seronegative. The genes are TRBV5-6 and TRBJ2-7, with 7 bases fitting TRBD2. This CDR3 reads CASSLSIPSGLRYEQYF. CDR3 in DNA: TGTGCCAGCAGCTTGTCTATTCCTAGCGGTTTACGATACGAGCAGTACTTC.